One sample yielded the 12 T cell receptor beta chains listed below, sequenced in a study of blood T cell repertoires in COVID-19. The assay was immunoSEQ multiplex PCR, and TCRdb's table has in-frame clones only and misses some. In the table there are over 110,000 clones, about 80% of which are singletons. The sequencing sample was made of PBMCs or T cells enriched from blood (not recorded which). The receptors here all came from a man aged 45-60 years in a cohort exposed to, infected with or recovered from COVID-19 (not recorded which).

The CDR3 bases are TGTGCCACCAGTCAGTCAGATACGCAGTATTTT. Translated, it gives CATSQSDTQYF. The chain is built from TRBV24-1 and TRBJ2-3; D gene unclear. V lost 6 bases, J lost 4 bases, and 4 bases lay in between. Germline V CDR1 and CDR2: KGHDR, SFDVKD. The CDR3 consists of 11 residues.

DNA for the CDR3: TGTGCCAGCAGTCCAATCCCAGGGTTGGGCACCGGGGAGCTGTTTTTT. This encodes CASSPIPGLGTGELFF. The chain recombines TRBV19 with TRBJ2-2; D may be TRBD1 (5 bases). V gave up 9 bases and J gave up 4 bases, with 21 bases separating them. The germline CDR1 and CDR2 sequences are LNHDA and SQIVND (reference sequence). The CDR3 length is 16 residues.

The chain combines TRBV29-1 with TRBJ2-7, with D unresolved. V shed 3 bases and J shed 2 bases, with 11 bases lying between them. This CDR3 has 13 residues. Looked up from germline, CDR1 is SQVTM and CDR2 is ANQGSEA. CDR3 nucleotide sequence: TGCAGCGTTGAGGGCCAAGCCACCTACGAGCAGTACTTC. Protein sequence: CSVEGQATYEQYF.

CDR3 residues: CASSLIAGGPYEQYF. The CDR3, as DNA: TGTGCCAGCAGTTTAATAGCGGGGGGGCCGTACGAGCAGTACTTC. V and J are TRBV28 and TRBJ2-7; 11 bases align to TRBD2. This CDR3 is built from 15 residues. Germline CDR1 MDHEN, CDR2 SYDVKM. With 2 bases clipped from V and 4 bases from J, the junction kept 4 bases outside the gene matches. Filled out from reference TRBV28 and TRBJ2-7, the complete variable domain reads DVKVTQSSRYLVKRTGEKVFLECVQDMDHENMFWYRQDPGLGLRLIYFSYDVKMKEKGDIPEGYSVSREKKERFSLILESASTNQTSMYLCASSLIAGGPYEQYFGPGTRLTVT.

The chain is built from TRBV6-5 and TRBJ2-3; 9 bases map to TRBD2. The CDR3 is 14 amino acids. V lost 6 bases to trimming and J lost 1 base; unmatched junction nucleotides: 2. Germline values: CDR1 MNHEY, CDR2 SVGAGI. In DNA, the CDR3 is TGTGCCAGCAGGCAGCGGGGGGGCACAGATACGCAGTATTTT. It specifies CASRQRGGTDTQYF.

The rearrangement uses TRBV4-2 and TRBJ2-1, with TRBD2 matching over 11 bases. CDR3 length equals 17 residues. Germline V gene lookup returns CDR1 LGHNA and CDR2 YNFKEQ. V lost 1 base to trimming and J lost 2 bases; unmatched junction nucleotides: 4. Here the CDR3 reads CASSQATSGAAYNEQFF. CDR3 DNA sequence: TGTGCCAGCAGCCAAGCGACTAGCGGGGCCGCCTACAATGAGCAGTTCTTC.

This clone was seen more than once but under ten times. This chain joins TRBV5-1 and TRBJ2-5; TRBD2 aligns across 9 bases. Germline CDR1 SGHRS, CDR2 YFSETQ. The CDR3 is 15 residues long. With 4 bases clipped from V and 3 bases from J, the junction kept 7 bases outside the gene matches. Here the CDR3 reads CASSPRLAGKETQYF. CDR3 sequence (DNA): TGCGCCAGCAGCCCCCGCCTAGCGGGGAAAGAGACCCAGTACTTC.

The chain couples TRBV4-3 to TRBJ1-5; TRBD1 aligns across 8 bases. Per the germline V gene, CDR1 is LGHNA and CDR2 is YSLEER. This CDR3 has 18 amino acids. V shed 0 bases and J 6 bases; nucleotides not matched to a gene: 13. In nucleotides, the CDR3 is TGCGCCAGCAGCCAAGAAGTCGTCAGGACAGGGAGTGGTCAGCCCCAGCATTTT. Translation: CASSQEVVRTGSGQPQHF.

The chain combines TRBV10-3 with TRBJ1-1, with 7 bases aligning to TRBD1. The junction had 11 bases not matched to a gene; V was cut back by 10 bases and J by 0 bases. Germline CDR1 ENHRY, CDR2 SYGVKD. CDR3 size: 15 residues. CDR3 in DNA: TGTGCCACCAGCGCGGCAGGGGGGTTGAACACTGAAGCTTTCTTT. The encoded protein is CATSAAGGLNTEAFF.

The sample holds a few counts of this clone. The chain has TRBV7-9 and TRBJ1-5; TRBD1 matches 7 bases. This CDR3 comprises 14 residues. The germline CDR1 and CDR2 sequences are SEHNR and FQNEAQ (reference sequence). The V gene end was trimmed by 4 bases and the J gene end by 6 bases; junction bases not matched to a gene: 6. CDR3 nucleotides: TGTGCCAGCAGCTCAGGGGGGCTTTCTCAGCCCCAGCATTTT. The encoded protein is CASSSGGLSQPQHF.

The V and J genes are TRBV3-1 (or the pseudogene TRBV3-2) and TRBJ2-2, with 9 bases aligning to TRBD2. Germline CDR1 is LGHDT and CDR2 is YNNKEL (reference sequence). The CDR3 sequence is 14 residues long. Trimming at V came to 3 bases and at J to 5 bases, leaving 1 base not matched to a gene. DNA of the CDR3: TGTGCCAGCAGCCACCTAGCGGGAACCGGGGAGCTGTTTTTT. Its translation is CASSHLAGTGELFF.

This clone was observed a handful of times. The genes are TRBV30 and TRBJ2-2, with 11 positions matching TRBD2. Germline-derived CDR1 and CDR2 are GTSNPN and SVGIG (reference sequence). The V gene end was trimmed by 3 bases and the J gene end by 5 bases; junction bases not matched to a gene: 5. The length of the CDR3 is 15 residues. Here the CDR3 DNA reads TGTGCCTGGAGACTAGCGGGAGTAACGACCGGGGAGCTGTTTTTT. This translates into CAWRLAGVTTGELFF.